Following are 30 T cell receptor beta chains from one sample sequenced in a study of type 1 regulatory T cells. TCRdb re-called the reads with MiXCR, one entry per CDR3 protein. The sample has some 15,000 distinct CDR3 sequences, roughly 13% seen once; the top ten hold approximately 15%. Their specific antigens are unknown. Material: cultured T cells, either the whole culture or a sorted T cell fraction (not recorded which). All receptors derive from a human donor in good health.

This clonotype has at least ten counts. The chain joins TRBV11-2 to TRBJ2-5, with D tentatively TRBD2 (5 bases). The CDR3 sequence is 13 residues long. Germline CDR1 SGHAT, CDR2 FQNNGV. Trimming removed 3 bases from V and 6 bases from J, with 11 bases in between. The CDR3 DNA reads TGTGCCAGCAGCTTCGACGGGAAGCAGACCCAGTACTTC. It is translated as CASSFDGKQTQYF.

For this clonotype: An end of the junction does not agree with germline; a read error may underlie this. The chain recombines TRBV5-1 with TRBJ2-2; 7 bases are a match to TRBD1. The length of the CDR3 is 16 residues. CDR1 and CDR2 from the germline V gene are SGHRS and YFSETQ. CDR3 protein: CASSLDRGENIGELFF. The CDR3, as DNA: TGCGCCAGCAGCTTGGACAGGGGTGAGAACATCGGGGAGCTGTTTTTT.

This clonotype was seen more than once but under ten times. The chain has TRBV18 and TRBJ1-6, with TRBD1 matching 11 bases. J was trimmed by 9 bases and V by 4 bases; bases with no gene match: 2. Germline assignment: CDR1 KGHSH and CDR2 LQKENI. This CDR3 contains 14 residues. The CDR3 reads CASSRGTGGSPLHF. The DNA for the CDR3 is TGTGCCAGCTCACGAGGGACAGGGGGTTCACCCCTCCACTTT.

There are a few counts of this clonotype. The junction does not match germline at one end; this may be a read error. This rearrangement joins TRBV14 to TRBJ2-1; D is unclear. This CDR3 is built from 13 residues. Germline CDR1 SGHDN, CDR2 FVKESK. This CDR3 reads CVSSQRPRDEQFF. CDR3 in DNA: TGTGTCAGCAGCCAGAGACCAAGGGATGAGCAGTTCTTC.

This clonotype occurred many times. This chain connects TRBV3-1 to TRBJ2-1; D uncertain. V gave up 0 bases and J gave up 10 bases, with 13 bases separating them. Germline V gene data show CDR1 as LGHDT and CDR2 as YNNKEL (reference sequence). The CDR3 extends over 14 amino acids. CDR3 DNA: TGTGCCAGCAGCCAAGAATTGTACCCACGGGAGCAGTTCTTC. The encoded protein is CASSQELYPREQFF.

This clonotype was counted ten times or more. V gene TRBV6-1 combines with J gene TRBJ2-7, with 7 bases fitting TRBD1. This CDR3 has 15 amino acids. Germline V CDR1 and CDR2: MNHNS, SASEGT. Losses at the gene ends were 2 bases for V and 6 bases for J; bases not matched to a gene: 10. The CDR3 sequence: CASSEPPGQVSEQYF. The CDR3, as DNA: TGTGCCAGCAGTGAACCCCCCGGACAGGTGAGCGAGCAGTACTTC.

This clonotype was seen ten or more times. The chain joins TRBV12-3 or TRBV12-4 to TRBJ2-2; D not certain. V dropped 6 bases and J dropped 7 bases, with 6 bases sitting between them. This CDR3 region has 11 residues. CDR3 in amino acids: CASRDLGELFF. In DNA, the CDR3 is TGTGCCAGCAGGGATCTCGGGGAGCTGTTTTTT.

This clonotype was seen a few times. This sequence joins TRBV7-6 and TRBJ2-5; the D is unclear. The CDR3 extends over 12 amino acids. Germline V CDR1 and CDR2: SGHVS, FNYEAQ. The germline V and J ends were trimmed by 5 bases and 1 base, with 5 bases remaining between them. The CDR3 region is CASSHIQETQYF. CDR3 sequence (DNA): TGTGCCAGCAGCCATATCCAAGAGACCCAGTACTTC.

This clonotype showed up many times. The chain couples TRBV7-9 to TRBJ2-7; TRBD2 aligns across 12 bases. The V segment lost 4 bases and the J segment 3 bases; nucleotides outside the gene matches: 1. From germline, CDR1 is SEHNR and CDR2 FQNEAQ (reference sequence). The CDR3 is made up of 14 amino acids. The CDR3 DNA is TGTGCCAGCAGCTCGGGACTAGCGGGCTACGAGCAGTACTTC. Translated, it gives CASSSGLAGYEQYF.

This clonotype was counted many times. The chain uses TRBV30 and TRBJ2-6; D gene ambiguous. The CDR3 is 13 residues long. The germline V gene has CDR1 GTSNPN and CDR2 SVGIG (reference sequence). Trimming took off 7 bases at V and 1 base at J, with 8 bases between the two ends. CDR3: CASSPSGANVLTF. DNA for the CDR3: TGTGCCTCAAGCCCATCTGGGGCCAACGTCCTGACTTTC.

The rearrangement links TRBV20-1 to TRBJ2-4, with D perhaps being TRBD1 or TRBD2 (7 bases each). Germline assignment: CDR1 DFQATT and CDR2 SNEGSKA (reference sequence). This CDR3 region has 16 residues. V was clipped by 5 bases and J by 2 bases, with 19 bases between them. The CDR3 DNA reads TGCAGTGCTCCAATGCCGGGGAGGGGGCCCAAAAACATTCAGTACTTC. Translation gives CSAPMPGRGPKNIQYF.

This clonotype has a count of ten or more. The J gene is TRBJ1-5, the V gene TRBV30; 8 bases fit TRBD1. Per the germline V gene, CDR1 is GTSNPN and CDR2 is SVGIG (reference sequence). The CDR3 extends over 14 amino acids. In DNA, the CDR3 is TGTGCTTTTGGAGCGCACAGGGGGGATCAGCCCCAGCATTTT. Protein: CAFGAHRGDQPQHF.

In its sample, this clonotype was seen many times. This sequence joins TRBV18 and TRBJ2-7; TRBD1 or TRBD2 may be the D gene (5 bases each). Looked up from germline, CDR1 is KGHSH and CDR2 is LQKENI. Trimming stripped 1 base from V and 3 bases from J, with 13 bases between. The CDR3 runs 15 residues. The CDR3 nucleotides are TGTGCCAGCTCACCACTGAGAGGGACCTTCTACGAGCAGTACTTC. It translates to CASSPLRGTFYEQYF.

Details on this clonotype: A single base separates this from a much larger clone, so it may be a read error. This sequence joins TRBV5-1 and TRBJ2-3; D is unresolved. Germline CDR1 reads SGHRS; CDR2 reads YFSETQ. The CDR3 covers 13 residues. CDR3 sequence: CASRRGATDTRYF. CDR3 bases: TGCGCCAGCAGGCGAGGAGCCACAGATACGCGGTATTTT.

About this clonotype itself: Being one base from a much bigger clone, this may be a read error. V gene TRBV12-3 or TRBV12-4 combines with J gene TRBJ2-5; a possible D gene is TRBD1 (5 bases). CDR3 length equals 13 residues. The chain's CDR3 is CASSFTRVETRYF. CDR3 DNA sequence: TGTGCCAGCAGTTTCACCAGGGTTGAGACCCGGTACTTC.

This clonotype was seen many times. The gene calls are TRBV12-3 or TRBV12-4 and TRBJ2-2; D not resolved. The CDR3 runs 12 residues. V was cut by 7 bases and J by 1 base, with 4 bases left in between. In DNA form, the CDR3 reads TGTGCCAGCACCGTGAACACCGGGGAGCTGTTTTTT. Translated, it gives CASTVNTGELFF.

This clonotype appeared many times. This sequence joins TRBV28 and TRBJ2-5, with TRBD1 matching over 7 bases. V lost 6 bases, J lost 7 bases, and 11 bases stayed unmatched. The CDR3 length is 14 residues. The germline V gene encodes CDR1 MDHEN and CDR2 SYDVKM. The CDR3 protein is CASRAKGTAGTQYF. CDR3 nucleotide sequence: TGTGCCAGCAGGGCGAAGGGGACAGCCGGGACCCAGTACTTC. The full variable domain, rest sourced from reference TRBV28 and TRBJ2-5, is DVKVTQSSRYLVKRTGEKVFLECVQDMDHENMFWYRQDPGLGLRLIYFSYDVKMKEKGDIPEGYSVSREKKERFSLILESASTNQTSMYLCASRAKGTAGTQYFGPGTRLLVL.

This clonotype was detected many times. V usage is TRBV12-3 or TRBV12-4 and J usage is TRBJ1-3; the D is unclear. CDR3 size: 15 residues. V lost 6 bases, J lost 2 bases, and 14 bases lay in between. The CDR3 loop is CASRRIINPGNTIYF. The CDR3 DNA sequence: TGTGCCAGCAGGCGGATAATCAACCCTGGAAACACCATATATTTT.

This clonotype was recorded many times. The chain couples TRBV12-3 or TRBV12-4 to TRBJ2-2, with D possibly being TRBD1 (5 bases). The CDR3 loop spans 14 amino acids. V lost 3 bases and J 1 base, leaving 6 bases between the germline ends. CDR3 sequence: CASSFQGNTGELFF. CDR3 bases: TGTGCCAGCAGTTTTCAGGGGAACACCGGGGAGCTGTTTTTT.

Many counts were recorded for this clonotype. The chain couples TRBV5-1 to TRBJ2-7, with 11 bases that match TRBD1. CDR1 SGHRS and CDR2 YFSETQ come from the germline V gene. Unmatched junction bases numbered 4, after V lost 0 bases and J lost 5 bases. This CDR3 has 15 residues. CDR3 nucleotide sequence: TGCGCCAGCAGCTTGGAGGGACAGGGGGTCCACGAGCAGTACTTC. It encodes CASSLEGQGVHEQYF.

Ten or more counts support this clonotype. The gene calls are TRBV18 and TRBJ2-7; D possibly corresponds to TRBD1 (6 bases). V was pared by 6 bases and J by 4 bases, with 22 bases between. CDR1 KGHSH and CDR2 LQKENI come from the germline V gene. The CDR3 loop spans 16 amino acids. CDR3 amino acids: CASSARSGRDTYEQYF. The CDR3 nucleotides are TGTGCCAGCTCCGCGAGATCAGGCCGGGACACTTACGAGCAGTACTTC.

This clonotype was recorded many times. The chain uses TRBV9 and TRBJ1-1; no clear D. The CDR3 is 15 residues long. The germline V gene has CDR1 SGDLS and CDR2 YYNGEE. Trimming cost V 0 bases and J 0 bases, with 9 bases left between them. The CDR3 coding sequence is TGTGCCAGCAGCGTAGGCGCTGCTTTGAACACTGAAGCTTTCTTT. It translates to CASSVGAALNTEAFF.

With respect to this clonotype: A much larger clone sits a single nucleotide away, making a read error possible. This rearrangement joins TRBV7-8 to TRBJ2-1, with a possible D match to TRBD1 (6 bases). Germline-derived CDR1 and CDR2 are SGHVS and FQNEAQ. Trimming stripped 10 bases from V and 9 bases from J, with 25 bases between. CDR3 size: 15 residues. The CDR3 loop reads CANTITSNRDGEQFF. DNA of the CDR3: TGTGCCAACACCATTACGTCGAACAGGGACGGTGAGCAGTTCTTC.

The chain is built from TRBV7-2 and TRBJ2-5; no definite D call. This CDR3 spans 13 amino acids. Germline CDR1 is SGHTA and CDR2 is FQGNSA. V lost 5 bases, J lost 5 bases, and 12 bases lay in between. This chain's CDR3 is CASSPRPPETQYF. The CDR3 nucleotides read TGTGCCAGCAGCCCACGCCCCCCCGAGACCCAGTACTTC.

The chain employs TRBV7-8 and TRBJ2-7; 10 nucleotides agree with TRBD1. Trimming at V came to 5 bases and at J to 2 bases, leaving 6 bases not matched to a gene. Germline-derived CDR1 and CDR2 are SGHVS and FQNEAQ. The CDR3 has 15 amino acids. The CDR3 DNA follows: TGTGCCAGCAGCCCCGACAGGGGGCAGACCTACGAGCAGTACTTC. Its translation is CASSPDRGQTYEQYF.

There are a few counts of this clonotype. The chain couples TRBV7-6 to TRBJ2-7; 9 bases map to TRBD2. Looked up from germline, CDR1 is SGHVS and CDR2 is FNYEAQ. The J segment lost 5 bases and the V segment lost 3 bases, leaving 5 bases of the junction unmatched. CDR3 length: 14 residues. The CDR3 DNA follows: TGTGCCAGCAGCTTCCATAGCGGGAGAAACGAGCAGTACTTC. Translated: CASSFHSGRNEQYF.

A note on this clonotype: This may arise from a read error, as a much more abundant clone is one base away. This chain connects TRBV28 to TRBJ2-1; 9 bases align to TRBD2. J lost 9 bases, V lost 5 bases, and 14 bases had no gene match. Germline-derived CDR1 and CDR2 are MDHEN and SYDVKM. The CDR3 totals 16 residues. The CDR3 sequence is CASSPPISGRMSEQFF. In nucleotides, the CDR3 is TGTGCCAGCAGTCCCCCAATTAGCGGGAGAATGAGTGAGCAGTTCTTC. The full variable domain, rest sourced from reference TRBV28 and TRBJ2-1, is DVKVTQSSRYLVKRTGEKVFLECVQDMDHENMFWYRQDPGLGLRLIYFSYDVKMKEKGDIPEGYSVSREKKERFSLILESASTNQTSMYLCASSPPISGRMSEQFFGPGTRLTVL.

This clonotype was counted ten times or more. CDR3 in DNA: TGTGCCAGCAGCTTAGAGAGCTCCTACAATGAGCAGTTCTTC. Amino acid sequence: CASSLESSYNEQFF. V and J are TRBV7-2 and TRBJ2-1; D call uncertain. Per germline, CDR1 SGHTA and CDR2 FQGNSA. V shed 1 base and J shed 0 bases, with 4 bases lying between them. This CDR3 spans 14 amino acids. The full variable domain, completed using reference TRBV7-2 and TRBJ2-1, is GAGVSQSPSNKVTEKGKDVELRCDPISGHTALYWYRQSLGQGLEFLIYFQGNSAPDKSGLPSDRFSAERTGGSVSTLTIQRTQQEDSAVYLCASSLESSYNEQFFGPGTRLTVL.

Comments on this clonotype: A read error may produce the germline difference seen at one junction end. The chain links TRBV5-5 to TRBJ2-3; 11 positions agree with TRBD2. The CDR3 spans 16 residues. Germline-derived CDR1 and CDR2 are SGHKS and YYEKEE (reference sequence). CDR3: CVSSSIAGGEYGTQYF. The DNA of the CDR3 is TGTGTCAGCAGCTCCATAGCGGGAGGGGAGTACGGTACGCAGTATTTT.

On this clonotype: Since a much larger clone is just one base distant, this may be a read error. V gene TRBV12-3 or TRBV12-4 combines with J gene TRBJ1-1; D gene unclear. The CDR3 sequence is 13 residues long. The CDR3 protein is CASSSLRTWKVLF. For the CDR3, the DNA is TGTGCCAGCAGTTCCTTAAGGACCTGGAAGGTTCTCTTT.